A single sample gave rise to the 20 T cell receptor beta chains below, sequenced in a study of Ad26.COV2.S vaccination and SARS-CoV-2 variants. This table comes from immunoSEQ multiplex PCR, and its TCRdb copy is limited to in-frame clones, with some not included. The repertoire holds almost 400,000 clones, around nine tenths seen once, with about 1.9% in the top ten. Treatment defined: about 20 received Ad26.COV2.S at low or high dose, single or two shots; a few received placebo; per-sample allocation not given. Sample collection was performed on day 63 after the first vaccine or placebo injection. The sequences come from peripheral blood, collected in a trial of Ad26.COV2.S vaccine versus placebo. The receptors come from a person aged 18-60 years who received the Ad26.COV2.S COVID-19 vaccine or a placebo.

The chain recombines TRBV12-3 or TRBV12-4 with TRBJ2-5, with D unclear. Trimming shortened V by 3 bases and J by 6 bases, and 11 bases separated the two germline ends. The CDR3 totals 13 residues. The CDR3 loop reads CASSFHTPKTQYF. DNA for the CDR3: TGTGCCAGCAGTTTCCACACCCCCAAGACCCAGTACTTC.

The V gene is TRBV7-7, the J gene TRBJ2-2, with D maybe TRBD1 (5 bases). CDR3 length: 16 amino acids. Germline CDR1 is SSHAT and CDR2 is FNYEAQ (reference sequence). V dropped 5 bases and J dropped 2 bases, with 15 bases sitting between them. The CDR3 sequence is CASSVIRVDNTGELFF. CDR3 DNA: TGTGCCAGCAGCGTAATCAGGGTGGACAACACCGGGGAGCTGTTTTTT.

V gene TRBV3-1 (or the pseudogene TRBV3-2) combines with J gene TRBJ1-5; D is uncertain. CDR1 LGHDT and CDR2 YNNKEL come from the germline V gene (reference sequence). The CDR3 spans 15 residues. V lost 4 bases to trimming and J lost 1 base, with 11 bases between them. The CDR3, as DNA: TGTGCCAGCAGCCCCACAAAAAAGAGCAATCAGCCCCAGCATTTT. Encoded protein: CASSPTKKSNQPQHF.

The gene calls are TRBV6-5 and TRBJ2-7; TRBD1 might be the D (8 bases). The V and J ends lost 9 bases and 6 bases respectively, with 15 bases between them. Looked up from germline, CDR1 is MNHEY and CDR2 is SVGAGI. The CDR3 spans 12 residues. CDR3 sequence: CARLTGEGEQYF. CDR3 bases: TGTGCCAGATTGACAGGGGAGGGCGAGCAGTACTTC.

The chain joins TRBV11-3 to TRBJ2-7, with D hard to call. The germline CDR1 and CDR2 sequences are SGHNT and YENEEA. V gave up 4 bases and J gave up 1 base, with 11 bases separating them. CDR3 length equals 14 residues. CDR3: CASSWTGPSYEQYF. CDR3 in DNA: TGTGCCAGCAGCTGGACCGGGCCTTCCTACGAGCAGTACTTC.

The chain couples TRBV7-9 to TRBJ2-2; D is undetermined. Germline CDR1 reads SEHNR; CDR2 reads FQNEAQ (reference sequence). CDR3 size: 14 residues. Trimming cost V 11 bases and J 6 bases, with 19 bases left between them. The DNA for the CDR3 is TGTGCCGGGATAGCTCAACCCAACGCCGGGGAGCTGTTTTTT. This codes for CAGIAQPNAGELFF.

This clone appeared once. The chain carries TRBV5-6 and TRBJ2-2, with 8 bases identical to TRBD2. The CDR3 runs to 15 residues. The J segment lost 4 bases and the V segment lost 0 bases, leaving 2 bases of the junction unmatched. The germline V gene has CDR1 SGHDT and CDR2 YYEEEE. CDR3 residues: CASSLGTSSTGELFF. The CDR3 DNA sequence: TGTGCCAGCAGCTTGGGGACTAGCAGCACCGGGGAGCTGTTTTTT. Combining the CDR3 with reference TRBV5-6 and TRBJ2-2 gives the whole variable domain DAGVTQSPTHLIKTRGQQVTLRCSPKSGHDTVSWYQQALGQGPQFIFQYYEEEERQRGNFPDRFSGHQFPNYSSELNVNALLLGDSALYLCASSLGTSSTGELFFGEGSRLTVL.

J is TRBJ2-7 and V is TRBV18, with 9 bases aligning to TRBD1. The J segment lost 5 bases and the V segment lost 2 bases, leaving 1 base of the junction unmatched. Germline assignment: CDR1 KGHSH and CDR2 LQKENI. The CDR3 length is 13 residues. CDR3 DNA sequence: TGTGCCAGCTCACCAGGGACAGGGAACGAGCAGTACTTC. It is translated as CASSPGTGNEQYF.

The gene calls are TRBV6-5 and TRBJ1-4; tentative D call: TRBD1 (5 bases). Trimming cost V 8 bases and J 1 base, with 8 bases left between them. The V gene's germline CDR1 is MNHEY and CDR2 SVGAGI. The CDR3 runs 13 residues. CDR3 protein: CASGAVTNEKLFF. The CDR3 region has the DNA TGTGCCAGCGGGGCAGTAACTAATGAAAAACTGTTTTTT.

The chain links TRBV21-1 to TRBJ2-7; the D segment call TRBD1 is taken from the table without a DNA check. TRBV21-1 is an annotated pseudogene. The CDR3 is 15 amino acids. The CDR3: CASSKKPGGLVEQYF. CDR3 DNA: TGTGCCAGCAGCAAGAAACCAGGGGGTCTGGTCGAGCAGTACTTC.

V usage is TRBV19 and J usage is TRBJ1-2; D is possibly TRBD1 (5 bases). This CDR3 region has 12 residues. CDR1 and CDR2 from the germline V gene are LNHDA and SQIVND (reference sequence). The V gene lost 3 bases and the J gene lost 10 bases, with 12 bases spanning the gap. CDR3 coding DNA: TGTGCCAGTAGTATTCGGGCTGGGGCCTACACCTTC. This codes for CASSIRAGAYTF.

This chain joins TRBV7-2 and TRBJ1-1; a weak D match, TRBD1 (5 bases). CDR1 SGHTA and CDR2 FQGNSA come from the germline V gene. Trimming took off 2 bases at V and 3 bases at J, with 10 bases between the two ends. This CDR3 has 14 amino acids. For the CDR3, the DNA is TGTGCCAGCAGCTTAAGGCAGGGACACACTGAAGCTTTCTTT. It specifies CASSLRQGHTEAFF.

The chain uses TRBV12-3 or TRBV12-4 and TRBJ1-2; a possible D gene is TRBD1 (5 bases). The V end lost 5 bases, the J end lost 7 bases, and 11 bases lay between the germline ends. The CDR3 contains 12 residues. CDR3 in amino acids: CASSPGPGGYTF. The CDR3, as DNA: TGTGCCAGCAGTCCGGGGCCGGGTGGCTACACCTTC.

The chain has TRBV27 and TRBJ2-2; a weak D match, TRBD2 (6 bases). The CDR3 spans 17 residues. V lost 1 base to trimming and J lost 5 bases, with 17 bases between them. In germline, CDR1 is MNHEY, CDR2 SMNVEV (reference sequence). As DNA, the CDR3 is TGTGCCAGCAGTTTATGGCGGGACCCAGGAGGTACCGGGGAGCTGTTTTTT. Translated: CASSLWRDPGGTGELFF.

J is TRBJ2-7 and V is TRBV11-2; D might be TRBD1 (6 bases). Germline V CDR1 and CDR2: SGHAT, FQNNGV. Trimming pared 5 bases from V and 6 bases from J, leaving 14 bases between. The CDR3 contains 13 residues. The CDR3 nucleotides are TGTGCCAGCAGCCTCCACAGGGTCGGCGAGCAGTACTTC. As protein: CASSLHRVGEQYF.

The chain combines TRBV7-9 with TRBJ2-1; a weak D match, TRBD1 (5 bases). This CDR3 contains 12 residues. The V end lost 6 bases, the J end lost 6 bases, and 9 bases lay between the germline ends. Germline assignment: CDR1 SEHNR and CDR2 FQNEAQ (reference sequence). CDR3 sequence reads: CASSLQANEQFF. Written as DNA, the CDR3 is TGTGCCAGCAGTCTACAGGCCAATGAGCAGTTCTTC.

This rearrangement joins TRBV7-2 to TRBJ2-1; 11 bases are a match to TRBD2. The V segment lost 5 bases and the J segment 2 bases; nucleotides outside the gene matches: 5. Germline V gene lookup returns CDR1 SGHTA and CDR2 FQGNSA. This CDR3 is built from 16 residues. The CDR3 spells CASSLLAGGPYNEQFF. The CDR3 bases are TGTGCCAGCAGCCTTCTAGCGGGAGGCCCCTACAATGAGCAGTTCTTC.

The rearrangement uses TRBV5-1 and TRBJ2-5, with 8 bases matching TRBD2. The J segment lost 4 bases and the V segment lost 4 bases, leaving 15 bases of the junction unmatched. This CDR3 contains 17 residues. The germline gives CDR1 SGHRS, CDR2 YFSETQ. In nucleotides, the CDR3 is TGCGCCAGCAGCCCCCGACCGGGAGGGGGTGGAGGAGAGACCCAGTACTTC. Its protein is CASSPRPGGGGGETQYF.

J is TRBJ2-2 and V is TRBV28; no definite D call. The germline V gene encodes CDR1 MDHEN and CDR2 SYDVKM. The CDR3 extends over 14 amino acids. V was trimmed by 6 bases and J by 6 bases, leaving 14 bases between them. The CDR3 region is CASRGRLRPGELFF. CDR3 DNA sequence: TGTGCCAGCAGGGGAAGACTCCGTCCCGGGGAGCTGTTTTTT.

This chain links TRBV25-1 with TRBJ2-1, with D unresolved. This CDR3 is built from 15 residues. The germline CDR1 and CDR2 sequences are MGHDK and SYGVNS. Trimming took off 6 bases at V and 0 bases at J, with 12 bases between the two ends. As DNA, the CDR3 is TGTGCCAGCAGGGAAACCGGCGGCTCCTACAATGAGCAGTTCTTC. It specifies CASRETGGSYNEQFF.